Below, 17 T cell receptor beta chains from the same sample are listed, as sequenced in a study of T-cell reconstitution after alpha-beta-depleted transplantation in children (dated by TCRdb to 2015 to 2016). The library was built by means of PCR. The reads were generated on an Illumina HiSeq 2500. TCR libraries were prepared with molecular barcoding, using unique molecular identifiers to normalize TCRbeta repertoire quantification. The public reads were run again by TCRdb, first through fastp at Q25 and then through MiXCR, and only productive beta chains were kept. Each CDR3 protein gets just one entry, which takes the most common genes and DNA from the rows behind it. This sample comprises 250,000 or so distinct CDR3 sequences, 6.5% to 10% of them detected only once. The top ten clonotypes cover roughly 6% of the sample. The sample's treatment or condition, from its label and the paper: allogeneic hematopoietic cell transplantation with graft depleted of TCRalphabeta T cells and CD19 B cells.

The specimen comprised PBMCs, mostly from graft donor cells, sampled 180 days after TCRalphabeta/CD19-depleted stem cell transplant. All receptors derive from a male patient younger than 18 who had a stem cell transplant for acute lymphoblastic leukemia, so the T cells may come from the graft donor.

The sample holds many counts of this clonotype. Germline is not matched at one junction end, which may reflect a read error. The V gene is TRBV5-1, the J gene TRBJ2-7; D is ambiguous. Germline values: CDR1 SGHRS, CDR2 YFSETQ. The CDR3 runs to 11 residues. Here the CDR3 reads CASSLGNEQYF. In nucleotides, the CDR3 is TGTGCCAGCAGTTTGGGGAACGAGCAGTACTTC.

This clonotype was counted ten times or more. The V call is TRBV12-3 or TRBV12-4, the J call TRBJ1-5; possible D gene TRBD1, 5 bases. The CDR3 is 15 amino acids. V shed 2 bases and J shed 4 bases, with 12 bases lying between them. The CDR3 reads CASSLRGGQNQPQHF. Written as DNA, the CDR3 is TGTGCCAGCAGTTTACGGGGCGGCCAGAATCAGCCCCAGCATTTT.

This clonotype appeared many times. The J gene is TRBJ2-7, the V gene TRBV5-5; D is unresolved. Trimming shortened V by 3 bases and J by 2 bases, and 15 bases separated the two germline ends. CDR3 length: 15 residues. In germline, CDR1 is SGHKS, CDR2 YYEKEE (reference sequence). CDR3 DNA sequence: TGTGCCAGCAGCTCCATCGTAGTAACCACCTACGAGCAGTACTTC. Its translation is CASSSIVVTTYEQYF.

This clonotype has a count of ten or more. The chain uses TRBV20-1 and TRBJ2-2, with no clear D. The V end was cut by 3 bases, the J end by 2 bases, with 10 bases between. The CDR3 contains 14 residues. CDR1 DFQATT and CDR2 SNEGSKA come from the germline V gene (reference sequence). As DNA, the CDR3 is TGCAGTGCTAGTTCTAGGGCCAACACCGGGGAGCTGTTTTTT. Protein: CSASSRANTGELFF.

There are many counts of this clonotype. The rearrangement uses TRBV28 and TRBJ2-5; D is undetermined. V was trimmed by 4 bases and J by 4 bases, leaving 4 bases between them. This CDR3 is 11 amino acids long. CDR1 is MDHEN, CDR2 SYDVKM, per germline. This CDR3 reads CASSWGETQYF. The CDR3 DNA follows: TGTGCCAGCAGTTGGGGAGAGACCCAGTACTTC. Full variable domain (remainder filled in from reference TRBV28 and TRBJ2-5): DVKVTQSSRYLVKRTGEKVFLECVQDMDHENMFWYRQDPGLGLRLIYFSYDVKMKEKGDIPEGYSVSREKKERFSLILESASTNQTSMYLCASSWGETQYFGPGTRLLVL.

The genes are TRBV5-1 and TRBJ2-1, with 12 bases that match TRBD2. The J segment lost 7 bases and the V segment lost 2 bases, leaving 4 bases of the junction unmatched. This CDR3 is 15 amino acids long. Germline V CDR1 and CDR2: SGHRS, YFSETQ. The CDR3 DNA is TGCGCCAGCAGCTTCCGACTAGCGGGAGCGAATGAGCAGTTCTTC. Amino acids: CASSFRLAGANEQFF.

This clonotype was recorded many times. The chain employs TRBV4-1 and TRBJ2-7, with TRBD1 as a possible D gene (7 bases). CDR1 is MGHRA and CDR2 is YSYEKL in the germline V gene. The CDR3 totals 17 residues. V lost 2 bases to trimming and J lost 3 bases, with 20 bases between them. In DNA, the CDR3 is TGCGCCAGCAGCCAAATCTCGACAGGGAGGTTTTTCTACGAGCAGTACTTC. Translated, it gives CASSQISTGRFFYEQYF.

At least ten counts were recorded for this clonotype. This chain connects TRBV29-1 to TRBJ2-3, with D tentatively TRBD1 or TRBD2 (5 bases each). V lost 6 bases to trimming and J lost 2 bases, with 12 bases between them. Germline CDR1 and CDR2: SQVTM and ANQGSEA. This CDR3 spans 13 amino acids. CDR3 sequence: CSVWGSPTDTQYF. In DNA, the CDR3 is TGCAGCGTATGGGGGTCGCCCACAGATACGCAGTATTTT.

This clonotype appeared a few times. This rearrangement joins TRBV18 to TRBJ2-7; TRBD2 is a possible D gene (6 bases). This CDR3 has 14 amino acids. In germline, CDR1 is KGHSH, CDR2 LQKENI. V gave up 3 bases and J gave up 2 bases, with 11 bases separating them. CDR3 residues: CASSPQRVTYEQYF. The CDR3 region has the DNA TGTGCCAGCTCACCCCAGCGGGTTACCTACGAGCAGTACTTC.

This clonotype has a count of ten or more. J is TRBJ2-7 and V is TRBV20-1, with TRBD1 identical over 9 bases. CDR1 and CDR2 from the germline V gene are DFQATT and SNEGSKA (reference sequence). The CDR3 runs to 19 residues. V trimming: 2 bases; J trimming: 2 bases; junction bases outside the gene matches: 19. The CDR3 protein is CSARQVPGQGHGGPYEQYF. The CDR3 DNA follows: TGCAGTGCTAGACAGGTCCCGGGACAGGGCCACGGGGGCCCCTACGAGCAGTACTTC.

The chain has TRBV7-2 and TRBJ2-1; TRBD1 might be the D (5 bases). This CDR3 has 15 amino acids. In germline, CDR1 is SGHTA, CDR2 FQGNSA. V lost 5 bases to trimming and J lost 4 bases, with 15 bases between them. This chain's CDR3 is CASSLDSWGYNEQFF. CDR3 coding DNA: TGTGCCAGCAGCCTCGACAGCTGGGGTTACAATGAGCAGTTCTTC.

This clonotype was detected ten times or more. The V call is TRBV2, the J call TRBJ2-1; 9 nucleotides agree with TRBD1. The junction had 4 bases not matched to a gene; V was cut back by 6 bases and J by 4 bases. The CDR3 covers 14 residues. The V gene's germline CDR1 is SNHLY and CDR2 FYNNEI. DNA for the CDR3: TGTGCCAGCAGAGACAGGGGGGGATACAATGAGCAGTTCTTC. Its translation is CASRDRGGYNEQFF.

This clonotype was found many times. This likely comes from a read error, as the CDR3 has no conserved phenylalanine or tryptophan at its end. Because the CDR3's place on the DNA is in doubt, the DNA is left out and the CDR3 is given as listed by TCRdb. This chain links TRBV5-1 with TRBJ2-7; the table assigns TRBD1, which was not confirmed against the DNA. The CDR3 spans 11 amino acids, including both terminal residues. Looked up from germline, CDR1 is SGHRS and CDR2 is YFSETQ. The chain's CDR3 is CASSFRRQGNI.

In this sample, this clonotype turned up many times. The chain carries TRBV29-1 and TRBJ2-1; 8 bases line up with TRBD1. Germline values: CDR1 SQVTM, CDR2 ANQGSEA. The CDR3 sequence is 12 residues long. With V trimmed by 6 bases and J by 8 bases, 6 bases remained unmatched. This CDR3 reads CSVGQGAHEQFF. The CDR3 region has the DNA TGCAGCGTGGGTCAGGGGGCACATGAGCAGTTCTTC.

This clonotype occurred many times. The rearrangement uses TRBV12-5 and TRBJ2-7; D unclear. From germline, CDR1 is LGHNT and CDR2 FRNRAP. The CDR3 loop spans 13 amino acids. The germline V and J ends were trimmed by 1 base and 7 bases, with 11 bases remaining between them. For the CDR3, the DNA is TGTGCTAGTGGTTTGGGGCAGTTGAGTGAGCAGTACTTC. Its protein is CASGLGQLSEQYF.

The sample holds many counts of this clonotype. The V call is TRBV12-3 or TRBV12-4, the J call TRBJ2-7; 7 bases map to TRBD2. The trim removed 7 bases at V and 4 bases at J, leaving 10 bases unmatched. This CDR3 spans 14 amino acids. The chain's CDR3 is CASTPGGAGYEQYF. The CDR3 DNA sequence: TGTGCCAGCACCCCGGGGGGTGCCGGGTACGAGCAGTACTTC.

This clonotype showed up many times. J is TRBJ2-3 and V is TRBV7-9, with TRBD2 matching 8 bases. The germline gives CDR1 SEHNR, CDR2 FQNEAQ (reference sequence). The junction had 10 bases not matched to a gene; V was cut back by 6 bases and J by 2 bases. The CDR3 contains 16 residues. CDR3 residues: CASSRVAGKNTDTQYF. The DNA for the CDR3 is TGTGCCAGCAGTCGGGTAGCGGGAAAGAACACAGATACGCAGTATTTT. Filled out from reference TRBV7-9 and TRBJ2-3, the complete variable domain reads DTGVSQNPRHKITKRGQNVTFRCDPISEHNRLYWYRQTLGQGPEFLTYFQNEAQLEKSRLLSDRFSAERPKGSFSTLEIQRTEQGDSAMYLCASSRVAGKNTDTQYFGPGTRLTVL.